This record looks at one T cell receptor beta chain sequence and its context. Antigen: not known. These data are taken from a study of PD-1 blockade in classical Hodgkin lymphoma. This CDR3 is 13 amino acids long. The V gene's germline CDR1 is GTSNPN and CDR2 SVGIG (reference sequence). J gave up 6 bases and V 5 bases, and 2 bases lay outside the gene matches. This sample's time point: cycle 4 day 1 (C4D1), after five to seven weeks of nivolumab. In every patient, relapse followed autologous stem cell transplantation, while exposure to brentuximab vedotin differed. Only in-frame clones appear in the TCRdb table, and some are missing; sequencing was by immunoSEQ multiplex PCR. The sample records fewer than 95,000 clones, approximately 86% being singletons. Study-level findings and limits: Newly diagnosed patients were reported to start with lower TCR diversity than healthy donors.

This chain links TRBV30 with TRBJ1-4; 11 nucleotides align to TRBD1. This TCR was sampled from a human donor with classical Hodgkin lymphoma. The sample here was peripheral blood mononuclear cells (PBMCs), taken before the fourth cycle of nivolumab. CDR3 DNA sequence: TGTGCCTGGGGGACAGGGGGAGATGAAAAACTGTTTTTT. It codes for CAWGTGGDEKLFF.